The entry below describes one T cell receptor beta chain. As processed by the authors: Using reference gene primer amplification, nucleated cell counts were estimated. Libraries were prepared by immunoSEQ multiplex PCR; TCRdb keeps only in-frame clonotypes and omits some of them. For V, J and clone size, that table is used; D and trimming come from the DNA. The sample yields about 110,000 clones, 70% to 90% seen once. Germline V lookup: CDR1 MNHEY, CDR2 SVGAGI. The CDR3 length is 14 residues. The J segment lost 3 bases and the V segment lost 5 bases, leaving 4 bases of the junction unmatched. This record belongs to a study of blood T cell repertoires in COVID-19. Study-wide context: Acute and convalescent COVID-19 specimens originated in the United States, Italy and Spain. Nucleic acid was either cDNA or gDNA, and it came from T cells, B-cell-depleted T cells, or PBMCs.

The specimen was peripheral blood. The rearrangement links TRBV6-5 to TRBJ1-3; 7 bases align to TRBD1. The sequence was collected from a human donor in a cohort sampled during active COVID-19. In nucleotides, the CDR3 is TGTGCCAGCAGTCCCACAGGGGATGGAAACACCATATATTTT. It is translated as CASSPTGDGNTIYF.